The TCR beta chain under discussion was sequenced for a study of blood T cell repertoires in COVID-19 (dated by TCRdb to 2020 to 2022). Broadly, across the study: Collaborator samples came from the United States, Italy and Spain and covered acute and convalescent phases of COVID-19. Samples came from the ongoing ImmuneRACE study (first 160 participants) plus 1,254 subjects from 6 global collaborators. Nearly every sample came with metadata listing a de-identified subject ID, COVID-19 status, age in years and sex. The repertoires were made available in a free public database intended to serve as a resource for research on the immune response to SARS-CoV-2. Subjects who had been exposed to COVID-19, were actively infected with it, or had recovered from it provided the deeply sampled blood TCRbeta repertoires that made up the dataset. Where available, HLA class I and class II types were obtained from metadata supplied by the sample provider rather than from assay-based typing. The material from the prospective study consisted of cDNA or gDNA derived from T cells, B-cell-depleted T cells, or PBMCs.

Its CDR3 holds 14 amino acids, cysteine through phenylalanine. CDR3 DNA is the only sequence kept; it has 42 bases, read in frame from the first base. V and J are truncated by 9 bases and 0 bases respectively, leaving an intervening sequence of 13 bases. Based on the germline V gene (reference sequence), the CDR1 and CDR2 sequences are MNHEY and SMNVEV. TCRbeta CDR3 regions were amplified from genomic DNA using the immunoSEQ Assay, a bias-controlled multiplex PCR. As for the authors' bioinformatics: Within the assay, amplification of reference gene primers was used to estimate how many nucleated cells each sample contained. To quantify the absolute abundance of each unique TCRbeta CDR3 rearrangement, sequence reads were collapsed and filtered. For each sample, productive Simpson clonality was calculated by taking the square root of Simpson's diversity index across productive rearrangements. TCRdb carries this immuneACCESS record with in-frame sequences only. Its versions omit some clonotypes, under half of them owing to an unresolved V gene in the studies checked, with the rest unexplained. V, J and clone size derive from that table, while D and trimming were established from the DNA sequence. The sample contains hundreds of thousands of clones, roughly 86% of them found a single time. The top ten hold roughly 2.1% of the sample.

In the case of this clone: Its antigen is not yet known. No quality values exist for individual bases; no much larger clone is one base distant.

At one collaborating source in Seattle, patients were enrolled during active infection and were followed longitudinally through the course of disease. Each collaborating institution followed its own protocols to collect whole blood in K2EDTA tubes. For TCRbeta analysis, collaborators shipped samples in one of three forms: frozen whole blood, isolated PBMCs, or DNA extracted from either of those sample types. The paper as a whole reports these results and caveats: How much clinical and demographic metadata was included differed by source and by participant, and the metadata was provided uncurated.

The chain was built from TRBV27 and TRBJ2-3; TRBD1 could be the D gene, as 5 bases match. This TCR came from a woman aged 55-70 years with COVID-19, enrolled during active disease. Sequencing input: peripheral blood. Read as DNA, the sequence is TGTGCCAGTAAACGCCAGGGAAGCACAGATACGCAGTATTTT. It translates to CASKRQGSTDTQYF.